The 32 T cell receptor beta chains below all came from one sample that was sequenced in a study of blood T cell repertoires in COVID-19. TCRdb keeps only in-frame clones here, not all; method: immunoSEQ multiplex PCR. In the table there are 200,000 or so clones, approximately 82% of which are singletons. Source material: peripheral blood. These receptors all come from a human donor with acute or convalescent COVID-19. The donor label of this sample is uncertain.

As DNA, the CDR3 is TGTGCCAGCAGCCGGTTCGGGGGTTTCTACAATGAGCAGTTCTTC. Its protein product is CASSRFGGFYNEQFF. The rearrangement joins TRBV14 to TRBJ2-1; D is perhaps TRBD2 (6 bases). The CDR3 is made up of 15 amino acids. The germline V gene has CDR1 SGHDN and CDR2 FVKESK. Trimming removed 4 bases from V and 3 bases from J, with 13 bases in between.

The J gene is TRBJ1-1, the V gene TRBV5-6; 8 bases align to TRBD1. V lost 5 bases, J lost 0 bases, and 3 bases stayed unmatched. This CDR3 region has 14 residues. Germline V lookup: CDR1 SGHDT, CDR2 YYEEEE. CDR3 in DNA: TGTGCCAGCAGGCGACAGGGGTTGAACACTGAAGCTTTCTTT. It yields the protein CASRRQGLNTEAFF. Drawing the rest from reference TRBV5-6 and TRBJ1-1, the complete variable domain is DAGVTQSPTHLIKTRGQQVTLRCSPKSGHDTVSWYQQALGQGPQFIFQYYEEEERQRGNFPDRFSGHQFPNYSSELNVNALLLGDSALYLCASRRQGLNTEAFFGQGTRLTVV.

The chain couples TRBV7-9 to TRBJ2-5; TRBD2 might be the D (6 bases). This CDR3 contains 15 residues. The ends were cut back, 1 base at V and 3 bases at J, with 12 bases in the middle. The germline V gene encodes CDR1 SEHNR and CDR2 FQNEAQ (reference sequence). CDR3 in DNA: TGTGCCAGCAGCTTAGTGGAGGGCCGGGAAGAGACCCAGTACTTC. This codes for CASSLVEGREETQYF.

The chain employs TRBV29-1 and TRBJ1-2, with D tentatively TRBD1 (5 bases). The V and J ends lost 6 bases and 1 base respectively, with 18 bases between them. Looked up from germline, CDR1 is SQVTM and CDR2 is ANQGSEA. CDR3 size: 15 residues. DNA for the CDR3: TGCAGCGTAGTTGGCGGGACTTCGTATAACTATGGCTACACCTTC. Protein: CSVVGGTSYNYGYTF.

The chain combines TRBV19 with TRBJ2-2; 8 bases fit TRBD2. Germline V gene lookup returns CDR1 LNHDA and CDR2 SQIVND (reference sequence). J lost 0 bases, V lost 5 bases, and 5 bases had no gene match. This CDR3 comprises 16 residues. The CDR3 DNA reads TGTGCCAGTAGTTTAATAGCGGGGTCGAACACCGGGGAGCTGTTTTTT. It yields the protein CASSLIAGSNTGELFF.

The V gene is TRBV11-1, the J gene TRBJ1-6, with TRBD1 as a possible D gene (6 bases). Germline-derived CDR1 and CDR2 are SGHAT and FQDESV (reference sequence). The CDR3 is made up of 14 amino acids. The V end lost 3 bases, the J end lost 7 bases, and 10 bases lay between the germline ends. The DNA of the CDR3 is TGTGCCAGCAGCTTGGGGCAGGGGAATTCACCCCTCCACTTT. This gives the protein CASSLGQGNSPLHF.

The chain uses TRBV10-1 and TRBJ1-1; TRBD1 agrees at 7 bases. V lost 3 bases, J lost 5 bases, and 6 bases stayed unmatched. CDR3 length: 14 residues. Germline loops: CDR1 WNHNN, CDR2 SYGVQD (reference sequence). The CDR3: CASSDDRVRTEAFF. CDR3 coding DNA: TGCGCCAGCAGTGACGACAGGGTGAGGACTGAAGCTTTCTTT.

This sequence joins TRBV5-4 and TRBJ1-1; unclear D gene. Per the germline V gene, CDR1 is SGHNT and CDR2 is YYREEE (reference sequence). There are 12 residues in the CDR3. With 5 bases removed from V and 7 bases from J, the gap between germline ends came to 12 bases. The CDR3 bases are TGTGCCAGCAGTCCCGACGAGGATGAAGCTTTCTTT. Translating it yields CASSPDEDEAFF.

The rearrangement uses TRBV13 and TRBJ2-3; 14 positions agree with TRBD2. J gave up 4 bases and V 5 bases, and 8 bases lay outside the gene matches. Germline V gene lookup returns CDR1 PRHDT and CDR2 FYEKMQ (reference sequence). The CDR3 covers 17 residues. The CDR3 reads CASSPGLAGERADTQYF. In nucleotides, the CDR3 is TGTGCCAGCAGCCCGGGACTAGCGGGAGAACGGGCAGATACGCAGTATTTT.

V gene TRBV7-3 combines with J gene TRBJ2-2; perhaps TRBD2 as D (5 bases). V was clipped by 2 bases and J by 3 bases, with 10 bases between them. Germline CDR1 reads SGHTA; CDR2 reads FQGTGA. The CDR3 is 15 residues long. In DNA, the CDR3 is TGTGCCAGCAGCTTATCGGCTAGCTACACCGGGGAGCTGTTTTTT. This gives the protein CASSLSASYTGELFF.

The genes are TRBV23-1 and TRBJ1-2, with 9 bases matching TRBD1. TRBV23-1 is an open reading frame, and its role is uncertain. This CDR3 comprises 14 residues. V was clipped by 8 bases and J by 3 bases; unmatched bases: 7. The CDR3 DNA reads TGCGCCAGCCCGGGACAGGGAGGCGACTATGGCTACACCTTC. This sequence encodes CASPGQGGDYGYTF.

This sequence joins TRBV11-2 and TRBJ1-5; maybe TRBD1 (5 bases). Germline CDR1 and CDR2: SGHAT and FQNNGV. V lost 5 bases and J lost 3, with 14 bases in between. The CDR3 contains 15 residues. The CDR3 spells CASSLRTGPNQPQHF. In DNA, the CDR3 is TGTGCCAGCAGCCTAAGAACAGGTCCCAATCAGCCCCAGCATTTT.

This chain joins TRBV6-5 and TRBJ2-5; TRBD1 is a possible D gene (6 bases). The CDR3 covers 13 residues. V was pared by 10 bases and J by 4 bases, with 16 bases between. CDR1 and CDR2 from the germline V gene are MNHEY and SVGAGI. Here the CDR3 DNA reads TGTGCCACCCATACAGGGATGGGAGAGACCCAGTACTTC. This translates into CATHTGMGETQYF.

The chain carries TRBV14 and TRBJ2-7; 7 positions agree with TRBD1. The germline CDR1 and CDR2 sequences are SGHDN and FVKESK. The J segment lost 3 bases and the V segment lost 4 bases, leaving 6 bases of the junction unmatched. This CDR3 has 14 amino acids. DNA of the CDR3: TGTGCCAGCAGCCCGACCGGGACAGTCTACGAGCAGTACTTC. The encoded protein is CASSPTGTVYEQYF.

The rearrangement links TRBV6-1 to TRBJ1-5; 7 nucleotides align to TRBD1. V was pared by 5 bases and J by 7 bases, with 5 bases of the junction left unmatched. There are 13 residues in the CDR3. CDR1 and CDR2 from the germline V gene are MNHNS and SASEGT. CDR3 loop: CASSSGQVQPQHF. DNA of the CDR3: TGTGCCAGCAGTTCTGGACAGGTCCAGCCCCAGCATTTT.

This clone appeared a few times. The same CDR3 can be traced to other DNA sequences in this sample. The chain is built from TRBV29-1 and TRBJ2-7; D perhaps matches TRBD1 (6 bases). CDR3 length: 12 residues. Per the germline V gene, CDR1 is SQVTM and CDR2 is ANQGSEA. Trimming shortened V by 4 bases and J by 0 bases, and 7 bases separated the two germline ends. The CDR3 DNA reads as TGCAGCGTTGCCAGGGGCTCCTACGAGCAGTACTTC. Translated, it gives CSVARGSYEQYF.

The chain is built from TRBV11-1 and TRBJ1-1; no firm D call. With 1 base removed from V and 4 bases from J, the gap between germline ends came to 16 bases. CDR3 size: 16 residues. The germline CDR1 and CDR2 sequences are SGHAT and FQDESV (reference sequence). CDR3 loop: CASSLGLGGRGTEAFF. DNA of the CDR3: TGTGCCAGCAGCTTAGGCCTTGGAGGGCGAGGCACTGAAGCTTTCTTT.

In DNA form, the CDR3 reads TGTGCCAGCAGCTTATTAGTGGCAACGACTAGCGGGAGAGGAAATGAGCAGTTCTTC. Its translation is CASSLLVATTSGRGNEQFF. The chain employs TRBV7-2 and TRBJ2-1, with 12 bases aligning to TRBD2. V shed 2 bases, J shed 7 bases, and the junction held 15 bases outside the gene matches. Germline CDR1 and CDR2: SGHTA and FQGNSA. The length of the CDR3 is 19 residues. Combining the CDR3 with reference TRBV7-2 and TRBJ2-1 gives the whole variable domain GAGVSQSPSNKVTEKGKDVELRCDPISGHTALYWYRQSLGQGLEFLIYFQGNSAPDKSGLPSDRFSAERTGGSVSTLTIQRTQQEDSAVYLCASSLLVATTSGRGNEQFFGPGTRLTVL.

The chain employs TRBV30 and TRBJ2-1; TRBD2 agrees at 11 bases. CDR1 is GTSNPN and CDR2 is SVGIG in the germline V gene (reference sequence). V was clipped by 0 bases and J by 8 bases; unmatched bases: 9. CDR3 size: 16 residues. The CDR3 coding sequence is TGTGCCTGGAGTGTACTTCCGACTAGCGGGATTTATGAGCAGTTCTTC. Encoded protein: CAWSVLPTSGIYEQFF.

V usage is TRBV28 and J usage is TRBJ1-5, with 10 positions matching TRBD1. Trimming took 6 bases from V and 9 from J; bases not matched to a gene: 5. From germline, CDR1 is MDHEN and CDR2 SYDVKM. The CDR3 extends over 13 amino acids. The CDR3: CASRRTGGLPQHF. CDR3 in DNA: TGTGCCAGCAGGAGGACAGGGGGGCTGCCCCAGCATTTT.

The chain is built from TRBV19 and TRBJ2-1; maybe TRBD2 (7 bases). Per germline, CDR1 LNHDA and CDR2 SQIVND (reference sequence). The CDR3 is 16 residues long. Trimming left V 7 bases short and J 0 bases short, with 16 bases between. The CDR3 DNA sequence: TGTGCCAGTAACCCCGGGGGCGGGAGCTCCTACAATGAGCAGTTCTTC. It is translated as CASNPGGGSSYNEQFF.

This clone was seen only a few times. This chain connects TRBV19 to TRBJ2-7; TRBD2 agrees at 8 bases. V lost 5 bases, J lost 2 bases, and 11 bases stayed unmatched. Germline CDR1 LNHDA, CDR2 SQIVND (reference sequence). CDR3 length: 16 residues. CDR3 sequence reads: CASSLMLAGPTYEQYF. The CDR3 bases are TGTGCCAGTAGTCTGATGCTAGCGGGCCCTACCTACGAGCAGTACTTC.

V and J are TRBV18 and TRBJ2-7; 12 bases are a match to TRBD1. CDR3 length: 15 amino acids. CDR1 is KGHSH and CDR2 is LQKENI in the germline V gene. V lost 4 bases, J lost 3 bases, and 4 bases stayed unmatched. CDR3: CASSRGDRGLYEQYF. CDR3 DNA sequence: TGTGCCAGCTCACGGGGGGACAGGGGGCTCTACGAGCAGTACTTC.

This chain connects TRBV4-2 to TRBJ1-6; D gene uncertain. Germline-derived CDR1 and CDR2 are LGHNA and YNFKEQ. The V end was cut by 1 base, the J end by 5 bases, with 12 bases between. This CDR3 has 16 residues. CDR3 sequence (DNA): TGTGCCAGCAGCCAAGGGCTCGGGAGTAATAATTCACCCCTCCACTTT. It codes for CASSQGLGSNNSPLHF.

V and J are TRBV28 and TRBJ1-5; 7 nucleotides match TRBD1. Germline lookup yields CDR1 MDHEN and CDR2 SYDVKM. Trimming cost V 10 bases and J 2 bases; bases outside gene matches: 8. CDR3 size: 14 residues. CDR3 in DNA: TGTGCCAATCGTCCCGGGACAGGCAATCAGCCCCAGCATTTT. Its protein product is CANRPGTGNQPQHF.

This clone was seen a few times. The V and J genes are TRBV6-6 and TRBJ2-7; 9 bases are a match to TRBD1. This CDR3 is built from 13 residues. J lost 3 bases, V lost 10 bases, and 7 bases had no gene match. Germline loops: CDR1 MNHNY, CDR2 SVGAGI (reference sequence). This CDR3 is CATQGQGFYEQYF. Written as DNA, the CDR3 is TGTGCCACCCAGGGACAGGGATTCTACGAGCAGTACTTC.

The gene calls are TRBV7-9 and TRBJ2-3, with TRBD2 as a possible D gene (5 bases). The CDR3 runs to 15 residues. The germline V and J ends were trimmed by 3 bases and 0 bases, with 10 bases remaining between them. Germline V lookup: CDR1 SEHNR, CDR2 FQNEAQ (reference sequence). This CDR3 reads CASSFEAASTDTQYF. In DNA form, the CDR3 reads TGTGCCAGCAGCTTTGAAGCGGCTAGCACAGATACGCAGTATTTT.

The rearrangement links TRBV19 to TRBJ1-4; TRBD1 is a possible D gene (6 bases). The CDR3 is made up of 16 amino acids. V gave up 5 bases and J gave up 2 bases, with 15 bases separating them. Germline V gives CDR1 LNHDA, CDR2 SQIVND (reference sequence). CDR3 residues: CASSPPGTNTNEKLFF. The CDR3 nucleotides read TGTGCCAGTAGTCCCCCCGGGACAAATACTAATGAAAAACTGTTTTTT.

The chain carries TRBV30 and TRBJ1-4; 11 bases are a match to TRBD1. The CDR3 length is 14 residues. The V gene's germline CDR1 is GTSNPN and CDR2 SVGIG (reference sequence). The V gene end was trimmed by 3 bases and the J gene end by 11 bases; junction bases not matched to a gene: 8. This chain's CDR3 is CAWRPGGTGGKLFF. In DNA form, the CDR3 reads TGTGCCTGGAGGCCAGGGGGGACAGGGGGGAAACTGTTTTTT.

This chain joins TRBV11-1 and TRBJ1-2; 8 positions match TRBD1. The CDR3 consists of 14 residues. V lost 5 bases and J lost 8; bases outside the gene matches: 10. The germline V gene encodes CDR1 SGHAT and CDR2 FQDESV (reference sequence). CDR3 nucleotides: TGTGCCAGCAGCGTACCGGGACAGGCGTCCGGCTACACCTTC. Its protein is CASSVPGQASGYTF.

The V and J genes are TRBV5-1 and TRBJ2-7, with D tentatively TRBD1 (7 bases). The CDR3 sequence is 15 residues long. The V gene lost 0 bases and the J gene lost 5 bases, with 15 bases spanning the gap. Germline V gene lookup returns CDR1 SGHRS and CDR2 YFSETQ. DNA for the CDR3: TGCGCCAGCAGCTTGGCCGGCAGGGGGGCCCACGAGCAGTACTTC. This gives the protein CASSLAGRGAHEQYF.

The rearrangement uses TRBV6-6 and TRBJ1-2; 8 positions agree with TRBD1. V lost 5 bases and J lost 7; bases outside the gene matches: 6. CDR3 length: 13 residues. Germline V gives CDR1 MNHNY, CDR2 SVGAGI (reference sequence). CDR3 amino acids: CASSLQGGFGYTF. For the CDR3, the DNA is TGTGCCAGCAGTCTACAGGGGGGATTTGGCTACACCTTC.